These 21 T cell receptor beta chains were sequenced from one sample in a study of T-cell reconstitution after alpha-beta-depleted transplantation in children (dated by TCRdb to the mid-2010s). The treatment or condition label corresponds to: allogeneic hematopoietic cell transplantation with graft depleted of TCRalphabeta T cells and CD19 B cells. The library came from PCR. TCRdb names Illumina HiSeq 2500 as the instrument used. TCR library preparation used molecular barcoding, with unique molecular identifiers applied to normalize quantification of the TCRbeta repertoire. Using fastp at Q25 and MiXCR, TCRdb reprocessed the public reads and kept productive beta chains. Each entry merges the rows of one CDR3 protein and shows their most common DNA and genes. The sample table lists approximately 190,000 distinct CDR3 sequences, 7% to 9% of them with a count of one. Roughly 35% of the sample comes from the top ten.

The sequenced sample was PBMCs, mostly from graft donor cells, obtained 360 days after TCRalphabeta/CD19-depleted stem cell transplant. The receptor set was obtained from a male patient between 2 and 15 years old who had a stem cell transplant for acute myeloid leukemia, so the T cells may come from the graft donor.

This clonotype has just a few counts. The rearrangement uses TRBV18 and TRBJ2-5; 15 nucleotides line up with TRBD2. V was pared by 6 bases and J by 1 base, with 6 bases of the junction left unmatched. The germline V gene encodes CDR1 KGHSH and CDR2 LQKENI. CDR3 length equals 17 residues. The CDR3 DNA reads TGTGCCAGCTCTGGGACTAGCGGGGGGCCTGTCCAAGAGACCCAGTACTTC. It translates to CASSGTSGGPVQETQYF.

This clonotype was counted only a few times. The CDR3 loop is CASSLGGASYNEQFF. Here the CDR3 DNA reads TGTGCCAGCAGCTTAGGCGGGGCTTCCTACAATGAGCAGTTCTTC. The rearrangement joins TRBV7-2 to TRBJ2-1; maybe TRBD2 (6 bases). Trimming stripped 1 base from V and 1 base from J, with 8 bases between. Germline lookup yields CDR1 SGHTA and CDR2 FQGNSA. CDR3 length: 15 amino acids.

This clonotype was found a few times. This chain uses TRBV4-2 with TRBJ2-1; 8 bases match TRBD2. Germline CDR1 and CDR2: LGHNA and YNFKEQ. The CDR3 has 18 amino acids. J gave up 8 bases and V 0 bases, and 15 bases lay outside the gene matches. The CDR3 DNA is TGTGCCAGCAGCCAAGACCCGACCGGGACTAGGGCTAAAGATGAGCAGTTCTTC. Its protein is CASSQDPTGTRAKDEQFF.

In its sample, this clonotype was seen many times. The V gene is TRBV12-3 or TRBV12-4, the J gene TRBJ2-1; possible D gene TRBD1, 5 bases. V lost 8 bases, J lost 6 bases, and 11 bases lay in between. The CDR3 runs 12 residues. The CDR3 is CASVWGSNEQFF. CDR3 bases: TGTGCCAGCGTCTGGGGCTCCAATGAGCAGTTCTTC.

The chain combines TRBV20-1 with TRBJ2-1; 10 nucleotides align to TRBD2. This CDR3 contains 14 residues. Germline-derived CDR1 and CDR2 are DFQATT and SNEGSKA (reference sequence). DNA for the CDR3: TGCAGCGCGATCCTAGCGGGAGAATTAAATGAGCAGTTCTTC. Translated: CSAILAGELNEQFF.

The CDR3 DNA reads TGTGCCAGCAGTTTAAGTGCCAGACTACACGTAGATGGCTACACCTTC. This sequence encodes CASSLSARLHVDGYTF. J is TRBJ1-2 and V is TRBV12-3 or TRBV12-4; D unresolved. The CDR3 sequence is 16 residues long. V shed 2 bases and J shed 6 bases, with 19 bases lying between them.

This clonotype was detected only a few times. This chain joins TRBV3-1 and TRBJ2-4; 7 bases are shared with TRBD2. CDR3 length: 13 amino acids. The J segment lost 8 bases and the V segment lost 0 bases, leaving 1 base of the junction unmatched. Germline V CDR1 and CDR2: LGHDT, YNNKEL (reference sequence). CDR3 nucleotides: TGTGCCAGCAGCCAAGAGGGGGGGGACATTCAGTACTTC. Protein product: CASSQEGGDIQYF.

This clonotype was recorded at least ten times. The chain couples TRBV4-1 to TRBJ2-1, with 9 bases identical to TRBD2. The ends lost 0 bases at V and 0 bases at J; junction bases unmatched: 9. This CDR3 is built from 19 residues. CDR1 and CDR2 (germline): MGHRA, YSYEKL. This CDR3 is CASSQESSGGPGSYNEQFF. The CDR3 DNA reads TGCGCCAGCAGCCAAGAGTCAAGCGGGGGGCCGGGCTCCTACAATGAGCAGTTCTTC.

V gene TRBV20-1 combines with J gene TRBJ2-7; perhaps TRBD2 as D (5 bases). Germline lookup yields CDR1 DFQATT and CDR2 SNEGSKA (reference sequence). Trimming stripped 3 bases from V and 7 bases from J, with 19 bases between. This CDR3 region has 14 residues. CDR3 amino acids: CSASYSGLAGEQYF. CDR3 nucleotide sequence: TGCAGTGCTAGTTATTCGGGCCTAGCCGGGGAGCAGTACTTC.

Comment on this clonotype: The germline gene is not matched at one end of the junction; a read error may be the cause. The chain recombines TRBV20-1 with TRBJ2-4; D not resolved. There are 17 residues in the CDR3. CDR1 is DFQATT, CDR2 SNEGSKA, per germline (reference sequence). In nucleotides, the CDR3 is TGCTGTGCTAGAGATTGGAACCGGTGGGGAGCCAAAAACATTCAGTACTTC. Translated, it gives CCARDWNRWGAKNIQYF.

This chain connects TRBV9 to TRBJ2-1; a possible D gene is TRBD1 (5 bases). Trimming cost V 4 bases and J 0 bases, with 11 bases left between them. The CDR3 loop spans 15 amino acids. Per germline, CDR1 SGDLS and CDR2 YYNGEE. Here the CDR3 reads CASSQGSASYNEQFF. DNA for the CDR3: TGTGCCAGCAGCCAGGGAAGCGCCTCCTACAATGAGCAGTTCTTC.

The V gene is TRBV9, the J gene TRBJ2-1; D possibly corresponds to TRBD2 (6 bases). Deletions cut 1 base from V and 1 base from J, with 12 bases between. Germline CDR1 is SGDLS and CDR2 is YYNGEE. The CDR3 consists of 16 residues. The DNA of the CDR3 is TGTGCCAGCAGCGTATCACAGAGCGGGTCCTACAATGAGCAGTTCTTC. Its translation: CASSVSQSGSYNEQFF.

There are many counts of this clonotype. CDR3 coding DNA: TGCGCCAGCAGATGGACAGAGAGCTCCTACAATGAGCAGTTCTTC. It specifies CASRWTESSYNEQFF. This chain links TRBV5-1 with TRBJ2-1; D may be TRBD1 (6 bases). CDR1 is SGHRS and CDR2 is YFSETQ in the germline V gene. With 5 bases removed from V and 0 bases from J, the gap between germline ends came to 12 bases. This CDR3 contains 15 residues.

The rearrangement joins TRBV5-6 to TRBJ2-5; the match to TRBD2 covers 11 bases. Unmatched junction bases numbered 7, after V lost 0 bases and J lost 6 bases. There are 16 residues in the CDR3. CDR1 and CDR2 (germline): SGHDT, YYEEEE. CDR3 coding DNA: TGTGCCAGCAGCTTGGCCAGGCTAGCGGGGGGAAAGACCCAGTACTTC. Translating gives CASSLARLAGGKTQYF.

This clonotype was recorded many times. The chain couples TRBV20-1 to TRBJ2-1, with TRBD2 matching over 11 bases. The CDR3 is 13 residues long. The V segment lost 5 bases and the J segment 8 bases; nucleotides outside the gene matches: 5. Germline values: CDR1 DFQATT, CDR2 SNEGSKA (reference sequence). This CDR3 reads CSALLAGVDEQFF. The CDR3 nucleotides read TGCAGTGCTCTACTAGCGGGAGTCGATGAGCAGTTCTTC.

The table lists this clonotype with a few counts. The chain uses TRBV10-3 and TRBJ1-2, with unresolved D. Germline CDR1 is ENHRY and CDR2 is SYGVKD. The CDR3 extends over 12 amino acids. Trimming left V 8 bases short and J 8 bases short, with 15 bases between. The CDR3 sequence is CAIRVGGEGYTF. Written as DNA, the CDR3 is TGTGCCATCCGAGTGGGTGGTGAAGGCTACACCTTC.

This chain joins TRBV10-2 and TRBJ2-3, with 13 nucleotides matching TRBD2. CDR1 is WSHSY, CDR2 SAAADI, per germline. This CDR3 has 14 amino acids. J gave up 4 bases and V 8 bases, and 3 bases lay outside the gene matches. CDR3 loop: CASLGLAGPDTQYF. The CDR3 coding sequence is TGCGCCAGCCTGGGACTAGCGGGACCAGATACGCAGTATTTT.

The CDR3 bases are TGTGCCAGCTCACCAGCACAGGGATATACTAACACTGAAGCTTTCTTT. Residues: CASSPAQGYTNTEAFF. The rearrangement links TRBV18 to TRBJ1-1; a possible D gene is TRBD1 (6 bases). The CDR3 is 16 amino acids. Trimming removed 2 bases from V and 2 bases from J, with 15 bases in between. The germline CDR1 and CDR2 sequences are KGHSH and LQKENI.

The V gene is TRBV25-1, the J gene TRBJ2-1; D uncertain. Deletions cut 2 bases from V and 15 bases from J, with 11 bases between. Germline values: CDR1 MGHDK, CDR2 SYGVNS. The CDR3 has 11 amino acids. The CDR3: CASSEAFYRFF. The CDR3 bases are TGTGCCAGCAGTGAAGCCTTTTATCGGTTCTTC.

The chain is built from TRBV7-8 and TRBJ2-1; D gene ambiguous. Trimming stripped 6 bases from V and 6 bases from J, with 24 bases between. Germline V CDR1 and CDR2: SGHVS, FQNEAQ. The CDR3 contains 17 residues. CDR3 sequence (DNA): TGTGCCAGCAGTCTTATGGGAAGGACCGCGTTAGTCAATGAGCAGTTCTTC. Translating it yields CASSLMGRTALVNEQFF.

CDR3 DNA: TGCAGCGTTGAAGATCACGACACCTTAGCGGGAGGCAAAACCTACGAGCAGTACTTC. Protein sequence: CSVEDHDTLAGGKTYEQYF. The V and J genes are TRBV29-1 and TRBJ2-7, with 10 bases that match TRBD2. With 0 bases clipped from V and 2 bases from J, the junction kept 16 bases outside the gene matches. Per germline, CDR1 SQVTM and CDR2 ANQGSEA. The CDR3 loop spans 19 amino acids.